The 25 T cell receptor beta chains below were found in one sample sequenced in a study of blood T cell repertoires in COVID-19. Clones were sequenced by immunoSEQ multiplex PCR, and TCRdb holds only the in-frame ones, with some missing. The profile shows approximately 110,000 clones, around 81% of them singletons. Sequencing used peripheral blood. The receptors derive from a man of 80 years or more with acute or convalescent COVID-19.

V gene TRBV27 combines with J gene TRBJ1-6; TRBD1 agrees at 9 bases. The germline V gene encodes CDR1 MNHEY and CDR2 SMNVEV (reference sequence). V trimming: 6 bases; J trimming: 5 bases; junction bases outside the gene matches: 5. CDR3 length: 15 amino acids. CDR3 sequence (DNA): TGTGCCAGCAGCACTGGACAGGGGCATAATTCACCCCTCCACTTT. Amino acid sequence: CASSTGQGHNSPLHF.

The chain is built from TRBV9 and TRBJ2-3; 8 nucleotides align to TRBD2. The CDR3 sequence is 14 residues long. After removal of 4 bases from V and 3 bases from J, the junction contained 4 bases not matched to a gene. Per the germline V gene, CDR1 is SGDLS and CDR2 is YYNGEE. CDR3 nucleotides: TGTGCCAGCAGCCGAACTAGCGGTACAGATACGCAGTATTTT. Its protein product is CASSRTSGTDTQYF.

A few counts support this clone. V and J are TRBV29-1 and TRBJ1-4; TRBD1 matches 12 bases. V dropped 4 bases and J dropped 8; count of bases not matched to a gene: 5. The germline CDR1 and CDR2 sequences are SQVTM and ANQGSEA. This CDR3 has 14 residues. In DNA form, the CDR3 reads TGCAGCGTTGTAGGAGGGACAGGGGGCGAAAAACTGTTTTTT. Amino acids: CSVVGGTGGEKLFF.

The rearrangement joins TRBV28 to TRBJ1-1; TRBD1 matches 10 bases. This CDR3 is built from 14 residues. Germline trimming cut 6 bases from V and 7 bases from J; bases unmatched to any gene: 8. CDR1 and CDR2 (germline): MDHEN, SYDVKM. The CDR3 DNA reads TGTGCCAGCAGACGCGACAGGGGGCGAGTTGAAGCTTTCTTT. This sequence encodes CASRRDRGRVEAFF.

The chain has TRBV9 and TRBJ2-1; 8 positions match TRBD2. V was pared by 4 bases and J by 7 bases, with 10 bases of the junction left unmatched. The CDR3 totals 15 residues. Germline V CDR1 and CDR2: SGDLS, YYNGEE. CDR3 residues: CASSLPGAGANEQFF. The CDR3 DNA reads TGTGCCAGCAGCCTACCTGGAGCGGGAGCGAATGAGCAGTTCTTC.

The rearrangement joins TRBV5-6 to TRBJ1-3; D uncertain. V lost 4 bases, J lost 0 bases, and 11 bases lay in between. CDR1 is SGHDT and CDR2 is YYEEEE in the germline V gene. The CDR3 sequence is 15 residues long. As DNA, the CDR3 is TGTGCCAGCAGCCTCGGACTGATCTCTGGAAACACCATATATTTT. Translation: CASSLGLISGNTIYF.

The rearrangement links TRBV5-5 to TRBJ2-7; TRBD1 agrees at 9 bases. CDR1 is SGHKS and CDR2 is YYEKEE in the germline V gene (reference sequence). Unmatched junction bases numbered 8, after V lost 1 base and J lost 6 bases. The CDR3 has 15 residues. The CDR3: CASSLTGTGSGEQYF. CDR3 DNA sequence: TGTGCCAGCAGCTTGACGGGGACAGGGTCGGGCGAGCAGTACTTC.

The V call is TRBV4-2, the J call TRBJ2-5, with TRBD2 matching 9 bases. The CDR3 runs 18 residues. Germline V CDR1 and CDR2: LGHNA, YNFKEQ. V gave up 4 bases and J gave up 4 bases; unmatched junction bases: 16. The CDR3 protein is CASSRGGRPGAGGETQYF. In nucleotides, the CDR3 is TGTGCCAGCAGCCGGGGTGGGCGTCCGGGAGCGGGGGGAGAGACCCAGTACTTC.

The chain joins TRBV5-4 to TRBJ2-3; 8 bases are a match to TRBD2. Trimming at V came to 1 base and at J to 1 base, leaving 5 bases not matched to a gene. Germline CDR1 and CDR2: SGHNT and YYREEE (reference sequence). The CDR3 is 16 amino acids. The CDR3: CASSLWLAGRTDTQYF. The CDR3 DNA is TGTGCCAGCAGCTTGTGGCTAGCGGGCCGCACAGATACGCAGTATTTT.

This chain connects TRBV28 to TRBJ2-3; TRBD1 matches at 7 bases. Germline CDR1 is MDHEN and CDR2 is SYDVKM. The length of the CDR3 is 24 residues. V shed 6 bases, J shed 4 bases, and the junction held 37 bases outside the gene matches. The CDR3 sequence: CASSLGAAYLQGRLPAGRPDTQYF. CDR3 bases: TGTGCCAGCAGCCTCGGTGCCGCCTACTTACAGGGGCGTTTACCCGCCGGGCGCCCAGATACGCAGTATTTT. Looking up the rest from reference TRBV28 and TRBJ2-3 gives the full variable domain: DVKVTQSSRYLVKRTGEKVFLECVQDMDHENMFWYRQDPGLGLRLIYFSYDVKMKEKGDIPEGYSVSREKKERFSLILESASTNQTSMYLCASSLGAAYLQGRLPAGRPDTQYFGPGTRLTVL.

The chain uses TRBV27 and TRBJ2-6; possibly TRBD1 for D (5 bases). The CDR3 has 16 residues. V shed 0 bases and J shed 4 bases, with 10 bases lying between them. CDR1 is MNHEY and CDR2 is SMNVEV in the germline V gene (reference sequence). CDR3 protein: CASSLSTRAGANVLTF. DNA for the CDR3: TGTGCCAGCAGTTTATCGACCAGGGCGGGGGCCAACGTCCTGACTTTC. Drawing the rest from reference TRBV27 and TRBJ2-6, the complete variable domain is EAQVTQNPRYLITVTGKKLTVTCSQNMNHEYMSWYRQDPGLGLRQIYYSMNVEVTDKGDVPEGYKVSRKEKRNFPLILESPSPNQTSLYFCASSLSTRAGANVLTFGAGSRLTVL.

V gene TRBV29-1 combines with J gene TRBJ2-7, with D possibly being TRBD2 (5 bases). The CDR3 contains 12 residues. Trimming stripped 7 bases from V and 0 bases from J, with 10 bases between. Germline CDR1 SQVTM, CDR2 ANQGSEA. CDR3 bases: TGCAGCGCGGGAAAGAGCTCCTACGAGCAGTACTTC. Translated: CSAGKSSYEQYF.

This clone was picked up a small number of times. The chain links TRBV7-9 to TRBJ2-1; 7 nucleotides match TRBD2. Germline V gene data show CDR1 as SEHNR and CDR2 as FQNEAQ (reference sequence). V trimming: 5 bases; J trimming: 3 bases; junction bases outside the gene matches: 13. The CDR3 totals 17 residues. In DNA form, the CDR3 reads TGTGCCAGCAGCCCCTTAAGCCGAATAGCGGGCTACAATGAGCAGTTCTTC. Protein product: CASSPLSRIAGYNEQFF.

This clone has just a few counts. The chain carries TRBV12-5 and TRBJ1-1; D not certain. This CDR3 is built from 13 residues. The germline V gene has CDR1 LGHNT and CDR2 FRNRAP. V lost 6 bases, J lost 0 bases, and 8 bases lay in between. The CDR3 DNA reads as TGTGCTAGTGGCCCTATCATGAACACTGAAGCTTTCTTT. Translated, it gives CASGPIMNTEAFF.

The genes are TRBV2 and TRBJ1-5; D might be TRBD1 (5 bases). Per the germline V gene, CDR1 is SNHLY and CDR2 is FYNNEI. V was clipped by 8 bases and J by 8 bases, with 16 bases between them. The CDR3 is 13 residues long. The CDR3 reads CASCYAGEEPQHF. The CDR3 coding sequence is TGTGCCAGCTGTTACGCGGGGGAGGAGCCCCAGCATTTT.

The chain links TRBV5-1 to TRBJ1-6; 7 bases are a match to TRBD1. The ends lost 4 bases at V and 0 bases at J; junction bases unmatched: 10. CDR1 SGHRS and CDR2 YFSETQ come from the germline V gene. The CDR3 runs to 18 residues. This chain's CDR3 is CASSPGTAPSSYNSPLHF. The CDR3 coding sequence is TGCGCCAGCAGCCCCGGGACAGCGCCCAGCTCCTATAATTCACCCCTCCACTTT.

The genes are TRBV6-5 and TRBJ2-7; possible D gene TRBD1, 6 bases. Trimming removed 2 bases from V and 8 bases from J, with 16 bases in between. There are 14 residues in the CDR3. The V gene's germline CDR1 is MNHEY and CDR2 SVGAGI. The CDR3 DNA reads as TGTGCCAGCAGTTACGGACAGCGCTACGAGAAGCAGTACTTC. Translating it yields CASSYGQRYEKQYF.

V usage is TRBV27 and J usage is TRBJ2-3; TRBD2 matches at 12 bases. This CDR3 is 17 amino acids long. CDR1 MNHEY and CDR2 SMNVEV come from the germline V gene (reference sequence). V lost 5 bases and J lost 4; bases outside the gene matches: 10. CDR3 in amino acids: CASSQKTSGSRADTQYF. CDR3 bases: TGTGCCAGCAGTCAAAAGACTAGCGGGAGTAGGGCAGATACGCAGTATTTT.

The rearrangement joins TRBV3-1 (or the pseudogene TRBV3-2) to TRBJ1-2; 10 bases fit TRBD1. The CDR3 has 14 residues. V shed 4 bases and J 4 bases; nucleotides not matched to a gene: 3. Germline V gives CDR1 LGHDT, CDR2 YNNKEL (reference sequence). CDR3 DNA: TGTGCCAGCAGCCGACAGGGGGCTTTCTATGGCTACACCTTC. Residues: CASSRQGAFYGYTF.

This clone was observed a single time. The J gene is TRBJ1-2, the V gene TRBV19, with 7 bases lining up with TRBD1. Trimming at V came to 6 bases and at J to 3 bases, leaving 7 bases not matched to a gene. Germline V gene lookup returns CDR1 LNHDA and CDR2 SQIVND (reference sequence). The CDR3 extends over 14 amino acids. Here the CDR3 reads CASSTGTDYYGYTF. As DNA, the CDR3 is TGTGCCAGTAGCACGGGGACAGACTACTATGGCTACACCTTC.

V gene TRBV7-9 combines with J gene TRBJ1-1, with D unresolved. The CDR3 loop spans 17 amino acids. V was pared by 4 bases and J by 5 bases, with 23 bases between. Germline V gene lookup returns CDR1 SEHNR and CDR2 FQNEAQ (reference sequence). This CDR3 is CASSSSYFEAVRTEAFF. The CDR3 DNA follows: TGTGCCAGCAGCTCTAGTTATTTTGAGGCGGTTCGAACTGAAGCTTTCTTT.

This sequence joins TRBV18 and TRBJ1-3; 7 bases are a match to TRBD1. Germline CDR1 is KGHSH and CDR2 is LQKENI. The junction had 8 bases not matched to a gene; V was cut back by 0 bases and J by 3 bases. The CDR3 is made up of 17 amino acids. CDR3: CASSPPVYRGGGNTIYF. CDR3 coding DNA: TGTGCCAGCTCACCACCGGTTTACAGGGGAGGTGGAAACACCATATATTTT.

V and J are TRBV2 and TRBJ1-6; D unclear. Trimming removed 3 bases from V and 9 bases from J, with 6 bases in between. CDR1 SNHLY and CDR2 FYNNEI come from the germline V gene. There are 12 residues in the CDR3. The CDR3 spells CASSDDFSPLHF. The CDR3 region has the DNA TGTGCCAGCAGTGATGACTTTTCACCCCTCCACTTT.

The chain employs TRBV18 and TRBJ1-2, with D tentatively TRBD1 (6 bases). CDR1 KGHSH and CDR2 LQKENI come from the germline V gene. CDR3 size: 14 residues. The V end lost 2 bases, the J end lost 3 bases, and 10 bases lay between the germline ends. The CDR3 DNA is TGTGCCAGCTCACCAGGGGCAGGGGACTATGGCTACACCTTC. Protein product: CASSPGAGDYGYTF. Together with reference TRBV18 and TRBJ1-2, the CDR3 gives the full variable domain: NAGVMQNPRHLVRRRGQEARLRCSPMKGHSHVYWYRQLPEEGLKFMVYLQKENIIDESGMPKERFSAEFPKEGPSILRIQQVVRGDSAAYFCASSPGAGDYGYTFGSGTRLTVV.

The rearrangement joins TRBV11-2 to TRBJ2-1; D perhaps matches TRBD2 (6 bases). The germline gives CDR1 SGHAT, CDR2 FQNNGV. Trimming stripped 4 bases from V and 10 bases from J, with 17 bases between. CDR3 size: 14 residues. The CDR3 loop is CASSSGGLAGEQFF. CDR3 nucleotide sequence: TGTGCCAGCAGCTCTGGGGGACTGGCAGGGGAGCAGTTCTTC.